This T cell receptor (beta chain) was sequenced in a study of cytomegalovirus exposure and HLA in healthy donors listed by TCRdb under 2017. About the investigation overall: In an earlier analysis of under 750 of the donors, around 300 Gb of sequence data and 117 million unique TCR beta sequences from about 190 million T cells were reported. An early release covering roughly 640 HLA-typed donors comprised about 310 gigabases of sequencing data and 85 million or so unique TCR sequences. Of the 300 to 500 genotyped donors, 70% to 90% were placed in the genetic ancestry cluster associated with self-reported Caucasian donors. The study aimed to test whether cataloging public T cell receptors could reveal signatures of past pathogen exposure. The study profiled the T cell repertoires of hundreds of subjects by immunosequencing and related them to cytomegalovirus serostatus. Along with the roughly 700-subject first cohort, a separate validation cohort of approximately 110 different subjects was used. The study combined high-throughput TCR immunosequencing, statistical association of individual TCRs with disease status, and machine learning to predict cytomegalovirus infection status. In a later analysis, previously published TCR beta repertoires from fewer than 750 donors were re-analyzed and high-resolution HLA genotyping was added so that TCR occurrence patterns could be studied. In the later analysis, no new phenotypic data were used to find candidate immune exposures; instead, reliance was placed on TCR beta sequences and their occurrence across donors. An earlier analysis of some 600 of the donors applied high-throughput TCR beta sequencing to assess whether each TCR beta V gene segment acted as functional or pseudogenic. Donor age, sex, ethnicity and CMV serostatus were compiled together with the repertoire data. In a later genetic analysis, genome-wide SNP genotypes for about 65% of the 666 donors were used, and that subset was treated as a discovery cohort. Every discovery cohort repertoire had been produced on one sequencing platform. Both class I and class II loci were covered by HLA typing, at four-digit resolution. Typing coverage differed by locus: A, B, C, DRB1 and DQB1 were typed in roughly 620-640 donors, DQA1 in 500 to 550, DPA1 in over 600, and DPB1 in 450 to 480. Roughly 5 DR-DQ haplotypes were handled as single units for association and clustering, since linkage in the cohort was strong. Among over 350 genotyped donors of the cohort, an average of about 240,000 unique TCR beta nucleotide sequences were sequenced per donor, roughly 20% of them non-productive.

The research as a whole found: Roughly uniform sequencing depth across donors was assumed in presence/absence analyses, although this assumption may not hold. V-gene and J-gene trimming of TCR beta chains was associated with a missense DCLRE1C variant in a later genetic analysis, and the association was replicated in an independent cohort. In a later analysis, HLA-associated TCR beta chains showed more clonal expansion and lower generation probabilities than non-associated chains that were equally common. Because HLA typing was unavailable for some donors at each locus, only the typed subset was used in association tests. Assigning TCR associations to individual alleles was difficult when HLA alleles, especially DR and DQ, strongly co-occurred. For the cohort, immune exposure information was limited to CMV serostatus. Some IMGT-functional V segments, including TRBV6-2 and TRBV6-3, could not be told apart with the 87-base-pair reads, so those segments were excluded. In a later analysis, TCR association rates were found to vary across HLA loci, with the most associated TCRs seen for DRB1 alleles and the fewest for HLA-C alleles. In a later analysis, 16,951 TCR beta sequences were associated with specific HLA alleles at a false discovery rate of 0.05. According to a later analysis, most CMV-associated TCR beta chains appeared to be HLA-restricted, and the HLA associations seemed to be driven largely by CMV exposure. The classifier was reported to diagnose cytomegalovirus status with high specificity and sensitivity in both the original and validation cohorts. Most TCR sequences were seen in very few donors, while some public TCRs were found in many individuals. The authors suggested that the approach could potentially be extended to other disease states and immunological phenotypes. A total of fewer than 200 TCR beta chains were listed by the study as associated with cytomegalovirus. A further reported finding was that TCR beta sequences accurately predicted the HLA-A and HLA-B alleles for most subjects in the first cohort. Correlated functional status among segregating V segments might reflect linkage disequilibrium, but an unknown experimental factor could not be ruled out. A cluster of highly shared sequence variants was judged likely to represent a technical artifact of the sequencing pipeline. In this cohort, only TCR beta chains were sequenced, and detectable features were limited by the absence of alpha or paired-chain data. In vitro tests confirmed that a few of the cytomegalovirus-associated TCR beta chains recognize cytomegalovirus antigens. In an earlier analysis of approximately 590 of the donors, most TCR beta V segments were observed in productive rearrangements about 87% or about 30% of the time, broadly matching IMGT annotations. A later genetic analysis reported fewer N-insertions in productive TCRs among donors in an Asian-associated ancestry cluster than the roughly 650-donor mean. According to a later analysis, parvovirus B19, influenza, CMV and Epstein-Barr virus appeared linked to several top co-occurrence clusters. Fewer than 20 rarely observed V segments, including chromosome 9 orphons, were excluded from the earlier analysis of 550 to 700 of the donors because counts were too low.

V is pruned by 6 bases and J by 4 bases, leaving 1 base of the junction without a gene match. The CDR3 runs 14 amino acids, cysteine and phenylalanine included. CDR3 DNA only is kept here, 42 bases in frame from base 1. Sequences MNHEY (CDR1) and SVGAGI (CDR2) are obtained from the germline V gene. The cohort comprised 710 or so healthy bone marrow donors. All cohort members were sampled while nominally healthy, although unrecorded immune exposures were likely present. The donor was CMV seronegative and belonged to the group of over 350 seronegative cohort members. A peripheral blood sample was collected from each donor, and TCR beta sequencing was performed on peripheral blood mononuclear cells. Genomic DNA was extracted from the blood cell samples with the Qiagen DNeasy Blood Extraction Kit. Preparation of the library involved the immunoSEQ multiplex PCR assay. A mixture of 60 forward primers for TCR Vbeta segments and 13 reverse primers for TCR Jbeta segments was used in the multiplex PCR. A multiplex PCR assay on genomic DNA amplified the CDR3 region of rearranged TCR beta genes. The Illumina HiSeq System was used to sequence the amplified TCR beta libraries as 87-base-pair reads. As for the authors' bioinformatics: In a later analysis, approximately 74 million unique TCR beta chains were counted across the roughly 610 repertoires, and approximately 11 million of these chains were shared by at least two donors. Raw reads were error-corrected and collapsed into unique sequences by a nearest-neighbor algorithm in which closely related sequences were merged to remove PCR and sequencing errors. To assign V, D and J gene segments, CDR3 sequences were aligned to IMGT reference sequences. Each retained sequence needed at least a six-nucleotide match to both a V gene segment and a J gene segment. Rearrangements were classified as productive when the CDR3 lacked stop codons and remained in frame with V and J, and all other rearrangements were classified as non-productive. CDR3 was defined according to IMGT convention as the region running from the second conserved V-encoded cysteine to the conserved J-encoded phenylalanine. In an earlier analysis of approximately 590 of the donors, sequences lacking an unambiguous match to a single V gene segment were excluded. An earlier analysis of just under 600 of the donors called V segments functional above 56.7% productive rearrangements and segregating when the between-donor standard deviation exceeded 5%. A statistical classification framework was developed to diagnose cytomegalovirus status using the catalog of TCR beta chain sequences. A later analysis assigned V and J genes by comparing TCR nucleotide sequences with IMGT/GENE-DB human TR gene sequences. A later analysis assigned CDR3 sequences and most-parsimonious VDJ recombination scenarios with the TCRdist pipeline. A later analysis defined each TCR beta chain by its CDR3 amino acid sequence plus V-gene family, and excluded reads lacking a unique V-gene family. To address suspected cross-contamination and a sequencing artifact, a later analysis removed several hundred highly shared, low-generation-probability nucleotide sequences. In a later analysis, a clonal expansion index for each public chain was calculated from normalized within-repertoire ranks of inferred template counts. In a later analysis, generation probabilities were computed using a VDJ recombination model fitted to out-of-frame rearrangements, and the results were checked against IGoR. A later analysis scored TCR-TCR, TCR-HLA and TCR-CMV co-occurrence with hypergeometric tests, applying a repertoire-size bias correction to TCR pairs. To estimate false discovery rates, a later analysis permuted the HLA or CMV assignments 20 times. A later analysis grouped co-occurring TCRs with DBSCAN, adding TCRdist sequence similarity when clustering within HLA-allele-positive subsets. Repertoires with fewer than 30,000 or more than 120,000 public chains, plus five repertoires with anomalous nucleotide sharing, were excluded from co-occurrence clustering. As stored in TCRdb, this immuneACCESS dataset retains in-frame rearrangements with V and J assigned. A fraction of the clones does not appear; measured against another copy, unresolved V genes explain less than half of the discrepancy, and the remainder lacks a known reason. The V and J calls and clone size were taken over from that table, and D and trimming were inferred from the DNA. The sample table records some 190,000 clones; around 87% of these occur just once. The ten largest clonotypes hold about 1.2% of the sample.

The count of this clone is one. What antigen it recognizes has not been identified. The sample holds no much larger clone one base away, and base qualities are not on file. The sequencing sample was made of PBMCs. This sequence was found in a man aged 30 to 45 in good health and CMV-seronegative. The rearranged segments are TRBV6-5 and TRBJ2-3, and 13 junction bases match TRBD2. The sequenced DNA: TGTGCCAGCAGGACTAGCGGGGGGTCAGATACGCAGTATTTT. Its protein product is CASRTSGGSDTQYF.